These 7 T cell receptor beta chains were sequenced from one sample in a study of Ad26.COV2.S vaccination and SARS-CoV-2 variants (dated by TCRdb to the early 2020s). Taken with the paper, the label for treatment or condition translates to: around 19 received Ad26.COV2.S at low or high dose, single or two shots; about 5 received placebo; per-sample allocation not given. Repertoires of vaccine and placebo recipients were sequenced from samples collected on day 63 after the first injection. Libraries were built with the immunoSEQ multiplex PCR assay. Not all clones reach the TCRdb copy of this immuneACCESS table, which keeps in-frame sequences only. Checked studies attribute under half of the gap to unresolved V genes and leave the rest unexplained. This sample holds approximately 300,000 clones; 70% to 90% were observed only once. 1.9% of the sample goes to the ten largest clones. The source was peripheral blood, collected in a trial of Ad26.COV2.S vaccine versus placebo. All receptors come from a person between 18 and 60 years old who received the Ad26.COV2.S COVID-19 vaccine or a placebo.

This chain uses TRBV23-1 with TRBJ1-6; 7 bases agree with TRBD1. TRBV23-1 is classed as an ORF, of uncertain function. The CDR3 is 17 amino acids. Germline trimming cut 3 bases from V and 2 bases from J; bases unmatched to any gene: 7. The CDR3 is CASSHVQGEPYNSPLHF. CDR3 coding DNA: TGCGCCAGCAGTCATGTTCAGGGGGAGCCCTATAATTCACCCCTCCACTTT.

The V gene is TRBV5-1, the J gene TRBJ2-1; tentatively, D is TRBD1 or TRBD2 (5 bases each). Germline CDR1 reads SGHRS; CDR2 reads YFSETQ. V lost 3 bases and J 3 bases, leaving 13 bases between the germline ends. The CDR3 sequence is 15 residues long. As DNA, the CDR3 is TGCGCCAGCAGCTCCATAGGGACCTTCTACAATGAGCAGTTCTTC. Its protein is CASSSIGTFYNEQFF.

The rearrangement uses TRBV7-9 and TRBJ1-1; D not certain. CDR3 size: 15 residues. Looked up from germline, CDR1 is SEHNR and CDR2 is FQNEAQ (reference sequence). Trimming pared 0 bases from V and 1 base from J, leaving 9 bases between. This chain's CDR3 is CASSLAGPKNTEAFF. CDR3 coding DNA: TGTGCCAGCAGCTTAGCCGGGCCAAAGAACACTGAAGCTTTCTTT.

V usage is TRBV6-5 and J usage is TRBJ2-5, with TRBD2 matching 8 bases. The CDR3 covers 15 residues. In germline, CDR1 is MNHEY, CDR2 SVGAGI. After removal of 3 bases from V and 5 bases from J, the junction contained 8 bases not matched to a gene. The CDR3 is CASSYETAGVETQYF. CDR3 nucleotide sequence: TGTGCCAGCAGTTATGAGACAGCGGGGGTTGAGACCCAGTACTTC.

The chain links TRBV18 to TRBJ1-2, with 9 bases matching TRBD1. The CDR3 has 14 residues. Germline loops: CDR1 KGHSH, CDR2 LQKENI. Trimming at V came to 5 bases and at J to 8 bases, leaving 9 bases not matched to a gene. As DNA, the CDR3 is TGTGCCAGCTCATCACGACAGGGGGTAGAAGGCTACACCTTC. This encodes CASSSRQGVEGYTF.

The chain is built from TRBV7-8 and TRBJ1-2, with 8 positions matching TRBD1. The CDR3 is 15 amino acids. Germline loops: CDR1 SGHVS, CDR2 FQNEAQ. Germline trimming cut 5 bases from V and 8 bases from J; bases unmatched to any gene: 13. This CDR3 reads CASSPRGQASGGYTF. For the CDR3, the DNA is TGTGCCAGCAGCCCGAGGGGACAGGCTTCGGGGGGCTACACCTTC.

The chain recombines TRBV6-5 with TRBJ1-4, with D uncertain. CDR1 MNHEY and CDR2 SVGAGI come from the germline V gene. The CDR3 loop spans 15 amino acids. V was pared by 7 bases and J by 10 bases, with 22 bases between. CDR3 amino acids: CASIGARVNEGKLFF. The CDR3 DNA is TGTGCCAGCATTGGTGCGAGAGTTAATGAGGGAAAACTGTTTTTT.